The T cell receptor beta chain under discussion was sequenced for a study of graft-versus-host responses after intestinal transplantation. Study in general: Tacrolimus plus steroids were given to all recipients for two to three years, preceded by anti-thymocyte globulin induction.

Turning to this clone: The antigen remains undetermined.

The CDR3 contains 15 residues. V dropped 5 bases and J dropped 8; count of bases not matched to a gene: 10. Germline CDR1 SGHAT, CDR2 FQNNGV. Study-level findings and limits: Among recipient marrow samples, GvH clones were found; some appeared first in ileum or blood.

The assay was immunoSEQ multiplex PCR, and TCRdb's table has in-frame clones only and misses some. This sample has tens of thousands of clones, with 91% found just once. This TCR derives from a human donor who received an intestinal transplant. The chain links TRBV11-2 to TRBJ2-1, with 9 bases identical to TRBD2. The sample was unstimulated CD8+ T cells sorted from spleen or lymph node cells, taken before intestinal transplant. For the CDR3, the DNA is TGTGCCAGCAGCCCTAGGGCGGGAGGGTTTGATGAGCAGTTCTTC. It encodes CASSPRAGGFDEQFF.